These 27 T cell receptor beta chains were all obtained from the same sample, sequenced in a study of blood T cell repertoires in COVID-19. Profiling relied on immunoSEQ multiplex PCR, and the TCRdb table lists in-frame clones only, not all of them. This table holds 62,000 or so clones, 75% to 90% found once. The sequenced sample was peripheral blood. These receptors were collected from a man aged 45-65 years with acute or convalescent COVID-19.

The chain couples TRBV5-1 to TRBJ1-2; D call uncertain. V gave up 1 base and J gave up 0 bases, with 7 bases separating them. Per germline, CDR1 SGHRS and CDR2 YFSETQ. The CDR3 covers 14 residues. The CDR3 DNA is TGCGCCAGCAGCTTGCCGGGAGCTAACTATGGCTACACCTTC. Translated: CASSLPGANYGYTF.

The genes are TRBV19 and TRBJ2-7; tentative D call: TRBD1 (5 bases). The V end lost 5 bases, the J end lost 2 bases, and 10 bases lay between the germline ends. This CDR3 has 13 amino acids. Germline-derived CDR1 and CDR2 are LNHDA and SQIVND (reference sequence). Here the CDR3 reads CASSADRTYEQYF. The CDR3, as DNA: TGTGCCAGTAGTGCCGACAGAACCTACGAGCAGTACTTC.

V is TRBV6-5 and J is TRBJ2-3, with TRBD2 matching over 7 bases. CDR3 length: 15 amino acids. Germline V gene sequence: CDR1 MNHEY, CDR2 SVGAGI. After removal of 8 bases from V and 5 bases from J, the junction contained 13 bases not matched to a gene. The CDR3 sequence: CASPPLAGPGDTQYF. In nucleotides, the CDR3 is TGTGCCAGCCCCCCTTTAGCGGGTCCGGGAGATACGCAGTATTTT.

The chain links TRBV10-1 to TRBJ1-1, with D perhaps matching TRBD1 (5 bases). The CDR3 totals 12 residues. V lost 10 bases and J lost 4, with 13 bases in between. Germline V gene lookup returns CDR1 WNHNN and CDR2 SYGVQD (reference sequence). The CDR3 region is CATGGNSTEAFF. The CDR3 coding sequence is TGCGCCACCGGGGGGAATAGCACTGAAGCTTTCTTT.

The CDR3 region has the DNA TGTGCCAGCAGCCCGACCAGGATCTTAAACTACGAGCAGTACTTC. Its translation: CASSPTRILNYEQYF. The V and J genes are TRBV7-9 and TRBJ2-7; D is uncertain. Germline lookup yields CDR1 SEHNR and CDR2 FQNEAQ (reference sequence). Trimming pared 5 bases from V and 3 bases from J, leaving 17 bases between. This CDR3 comprises 15 residues.

The rearrangement links TRBV28 to TRBJ1-5; D is possibly TRBD1 (5 bases). Germline V gene lookup returns CDR1 MDHEN and CDR2 SYDVKM. The CDR3 loop spans 15 amino acids. Trimming stripped 4 bases from V and 6 bases from J, with 16 bases between. CDR3 nucleotides: TGTGCCAGCAGTTGGGAGGGGAACGGTTTTCAGCCCCAGCATTTT. This gives the protein CASSWEGNGFQPQHF.

Concerning this clone itself: Because the CDR3's place on the DNA is in doubt, the DNA is left out and the CDR3 is given as listed by TCRdb. J is TRBJ1-6 and V is TRBV12-3 or TRBV12-4; TRBD1, as called in the table, went unchecked against the DNA. The CDR3 totals 13 residues, both ends included. The CDR3 region is CASSLAVDSPLHF.

This chain connects TRBV27 to TRBJ1-2, with 9 bases identical to TRBD1. With V trimmed by 5 bases and J by 7 bases, 8 bases remained unmatched. This CDR3 has 14 amino acids. Germline CDR1 reads MNHEY; CDR2 reads SMNVEV (reference sequence). CDR3 sequence: CASSMGQGRTGYTF. CDR3 DNA sequence: TGTGCCAGCAGTATGGGACAGGGAAGAACTGGCTACACCTTC.

This clone has a single count. CDR3 in amino acids: CASSQSAGASNEQFF. DNA of the CDR3: TGTGCCAGCAGTCAATCAGCGGGAGCATCCAATGAGCAGTTCTTC. V gene TRBV9 combines with J gene TRBJ2-1, with 8 bases fitting TRBD2. Germline V lookup: CDR1 SGDLS, CDR2 YYNGEE. V shed 5 bases and J 6 bases; nucleotides not matched to a gene: 10. There are 15 residues in the CDR3.

This clone was counted once. The J gene is TRBJ2-5, the V gene TRBV18; TRBD2 agrees at 8 bases. CDR1 is KGHSH, CDR2 LQKENI, per germline. The CDR3 is 16 residues long. V gave up 3 bases and J gave up 1 base; unmatched junction bases: 7. The CDR3 nucleotides are TGTGCCAGCTCACCGGTTAGCGGGGCTACCCAAGAGACCCAGTACTTC. It is translated as CASSPVSGATQETQYF.

CDR3 amino acids: CSVVAPRTSGSSDTQYF. The CDR3, as DNA: TGCAGCGTTGTTGCACCGCGGACTAGCGGGAGTTCGGATACGCAGTATTTT. This sequence joins TRBV29-1 and TRBJ2-3; 13 bases agree with TRBD2. Germline CDR1 reads SQVTM; CDR2 reads ANQGSEA. V was pared by 4 bases and J by 6 bases, with 13 bases of the junction left unmatched. This CDR3 has 17 residues.

The V gene is TRBV5-1, the J gene TRBJ2-1, with D tentatively TRBD1 (5 bases). This CDR3 comprises 13 residues. V shed 2 bases and J shed 8 bases, with 11 bases lying between them. Germline-derived CDR1 and CDR2 are SGHRS and YFSETQ. CDR3 sequence: CASSLGQDDEQFF. The CDR3 DNA follows: TGCGCCAGCAGCTTAGGACAAGACGATGAGCAGTTCTTC.

The chain uses TRBV19 and TRBJ1-1; TRBD1 matches 7 bases. CDR3 size: 13 residues. CDR1 and CDR2 from the germline V gene are LNHDA and SQIVND (reference sequence). V shed 5 bases and J 4 bases; nucleotides not matched to a gene: 4. The CDR3 sequence is CASSPDRSTEAFF. For the CDR3, the DNA is TGTGCCAGTAGTCCGGACAGGAGCACTGAAGCTTTCTTT.

The chain combines TRBV12-5 with TRBJ2-2; 9 bases align to TRBD1. CDR3 size: 17 residues. V trimming: 3 bases; J trimming: 4 bases; junction bases outside the gene matches: 9. Germline V gives CDR1 LGHNT, CDR2 FRNRAP. Here the CDR3 reads CASGFYPGQGVTGELFF. The CDR3 coding sequence is TGTGCTAGTGGTTTCTATCCGGGACAGGGCGTCACCGGGGAGCTGTTTTTT.

The chain couples TRBV29-1 to TRBJ2-3; 7 bases are shared with TRBD2. The CDR3 extends over 17 amino acids. In germline, CDR1 is SQVTM, CDR2 ANQGSEA. With V trimmed by 3 bases and J by 0 bases, 12 bases remained unmatched. CDR3 residues: CSVDLAGADQSTDTQYF. CDR3 bases: TGCAGCGTTGATCTCGCGGGAGCGGACCAAAGCACAGATACGCAGTATTTT.

The chain has TRBV30 and TRBJ2-2, with 11 bases identical to TRBD1. From germline, CDR1 is GTSNPN and CDR2 SVGIG (reference sequence). V was pared by 0 bases and J by 4 bases, with 7 bases of the junction left unmatched. This CDR3 has 17 amino acids. CDR3 nucleotides: TGTGCCTGGAGTGTACAAAGGACAGGGGGCTTCACCGGGGAGCTGTTTTTT. Protein product: CAWSVQRTGGFTGELFF.

The rearrangement joins TRBV7-2 to TRBJ1-1; D unresolved. Trimming pared 5 bases from V and 4 bases from J, leaving 5 bases between. The CDR3 consists of 11 residues. Germline-derived CDR1 and CDR2 are SGHTA and FQGNSA. In DNA, the CDR3 is TGTGCCAGCAGCCCGGTCACTGAAGCTTTCTTT. Residues: CASSPVTEAFF.

J is TRBJ2-7 and V is TRBV5-6; 10 positions match TRBD2. J lost 6 bases, V lost 0 bases, and 6 bases had no gene match. Germline V gives CDR1 SGHDT, CDR2 YYEEEE. This CDR3 is 15 amino acids long. CDR3 coding DNA: TGTGCCAGCAGCTTGGGAGCGGGAGGGCCGGGCGAGCAGTACTTC. Protein sequence: CASSLGAGGPGEQYF.

This CDR3 reads CASSLVTGQGADTEAFF. DNA of the CDR3: TGTGCCAGCAGCTTAGTCACGGGGCAGGGGGCTGACACTGAAGCTTTCTTT. The chain uses TRBV7-9 and TRBJ1-1, with 8 nucleotides matching TRBD1. CDR1 and CDR2 from the germline V gene are SEHNR and FQNEAQ (reference sequence). This CDR3 region has 17 residues. V shed 1 base, J shed 3 bases, and the junction held 10 bases outside the gene matches.

The gene calls are TRBV5-1 and TRBJ1-1; D is ambiguous. The V and J ends lost 4 bases and 3 bases respectively, with 10 bases between them. Germline V gene sequence: CDR1 SGHRS, CDR2 YFSETQ. The CDR3 runs 13 residues. The CDR3 coding sequence is TGCGCCAGCAGCGTGGGTAGCGACACTGAAGCTTTCTTT. Its translation: CASSVGSDTEAFF.

The chain uses TRBV24-1 and TRBJ1-1; D not resolved. The CDR3 is 14 residues long. Germline V gene data show CDR1 as KGHDR and CDR2 as SFDVKD. V shed 8 bases and J shed 6 bases, with 18 bases lying between them. The CDR3, as DNA: TGTGCCACCACTATGCCCGTGACGACACCTGAAGCTTTCTTT. This encodes CATTMPVTTPEAFF.

The chain employs TRBV18 and TRBJ2-1; 13 bases match TRBD2. The CDR3 loop spans 15 amino acids. Trimming removed 5 bases from V and 5 bases from J; junction bases left unmatched: 3. Looked up from germline, CDR1 is KGHSH and CDR2 is LQKENI. CDR3 protein: CASSKLAGGDNEQFF. DNA of the CDR3: TGTGCCAGCTCAAAACTAGCGGGAGGGGACAATGAGCAGTTCTTC.

The chain combines TRBV11-3 with TRBJ2-5, with 7 bases matching TRBD2. The CDR3 runs to 15 residues. Trimming cost V 2 bases and J 4 bases; bases outside gene matches: 7. The germline V gene has CDR1 SGHNT and CDR2 YENEEA. CDR3 sequence (DNA): TGTGCCAGCAGCTTATCAGGACTAGATGTAGAGACCCAGTACTTC. It encodes CASSLSGLDVETQYF.

This chain joins TRBV4-3 and TRBJ2-2; 15 nucleotides agree with TRBD2. Germline CDR1 reads LGHNA; CDR2 reads YSLEER. J lost 4 bases, V lost 1 base, and 4 bases had no gene match. CDR3 length equals 18 residues. As DNA, the CDR3 is TGCGCCAGCAGCCAAGGGACTAGCGGGAGGGCCCCCACCGGGGAGCTGTTTTTT. It is translated as CASSQGTSGRAPTGELFF.

V gene TRBV19 combines with J gene TRBJ2-1; 7 bases fit TRBD2. The CDR3 length is 17 residues. V lost 5 bases and J lost 4; bases outside the gene matches: 14. The germline V gene encodes CDR1 LNHDA and CDR2 SQIVND (reference sequence). The DNA for the CDR3 is TGTGCCAGTAGTTCCGACCTTACTAGCGTGATATACAATGAGCAGTTCTTC. It is translated as CASSSDLTSVIYNEQFF. The full variable domain, completed using reference TRBV19 and TRBJ2-1, is DGGITQSPKYLFRKEGQNVTLSCEQNLNHDAMYWYRQDPGQGLRLIYYSQIVNDFQKGDIAEGYSVSREKKESFPLTVTSAQKNPTAFYLCASSSDLTSVIYNEQFFGPGTRLTVL.

This chain connects TRBV28 to TRBJ2-5, with D tentatively TRBD1 (7 bases). The CDR3 consists of 13 residues. Per the germline V gene, CDR1 is MDHEN and CDR2 is SYDVKM. Trimming removed 6 bases from V and 5 bases from J, with 13 bases in between. CDR3 sequence reads: CASSPPGGETQYF. CDR3 coding DNA: TGTGCCAGCAGCCCACCAGGGGGGGAGACCCAGTACTTC.

This rearrangement joins TRBV6-5 to TRBJ2-7; 14 nucleotides agree with TRBD2. The trim removed 6 bases at V and 1 base at J, leaving 2 bases unmatched. The CDR3 totals 15 residues. Per germline, CDR1 MNHEY and CDR2 SVGAGI. The CDR3 DNA follows: TGTGCCAGCAGCGGGACTAGCGGGAGTTCCTACGAGCAGTACTTC. This encodes CASSGTSGSSYEQYF.